One T cell receptor (beta chain) is described in this entry. Clones were read by immunoSEQ multiplex PCR, and TCRdb kept only the in-frame ones, dropping some. This sample carries 70,000 or so clones, around nine tenths of them seen once, and the ten largest clones take less than 6.5%. The V and J ends lost 6 bases and 4 bases, in that order; junction bases with no gene match: 6. There are 15 residues in the CDR3. Per germline, CDR1 SEHNR and CDR2 FQNEAQ (reference sequence). The data are from a study of blood T cell repertoires in COVID-19. Turning to the study itself: Sites in the United States, Italy and Spain provided acute and convalescent COVID-19 samples. The analysed material was cDNA or gDNA that came from T cells, B-cell-depleted T cells, or PBMCs.

The receptor was derived from a woman aged 18-30 years with acute or convalescent COVID-19. Sequencing input: peripheral blood. This chain connects TRBV7-9 to TRBJ2-5; 12 nucleotides align to TRBD2. The CDR3 reads CASSPSGLAGETQYF. The CDR3 coding sequence is TGTGCCAGCAGTCCCTCGGGACTAGCGGGAGAGACCCAGTACTTC.